Shown below are 8 T cell receptor delta chains from a single sample sequenced in a study of gamma-delta T cells after stem cell transplantation (dated by TCRdb to 2016 to 2017). The method behind the library was RT-PCR. The instrument given in TCRdb is Illumina MiSeq. After TCRdb called clones again from the public reads with CATT, rows with identical DNA were merged. The table for this sample lists about 11,000 delta-chain clones; around 42% of them were counted only once. The top ten constitute 2.8% of the sample. Sequenced: gamma-delta T cells. Receptor source: a human donor. It is not recorded whose cells these are; they may come from a transplant donor.

This clone was counted only a few times. The chain carries TRDV2 and TRDJ3; 8 positions agree with TRDD3. Looked up from germline, CDR1 is GEAIGNYY and CDR2 is EKD. The CDR3 totals 19 residues. V was clipped by 3 bases and J by 2 bases; unmatched bases: 11. The CDR3 region has the DNA TGTGCCTGTGACCTCAGTACTGGGGGCTCTCCCTGGGACACCCGACAGATGTTTTTC. It encodes CACDLSTGGSPWDTRQMFF.

This clone occurred once. The chain joins TRDV1 to TRDJ1, with D possibly TRDD3 on 5 matching bases. Germline loops: CDR1 TSWWSYY, CDR2 QGS. V shed 11 bases and J shed 2 bases, with 21 bases lying between them. CDR3 length: 15 amino acids. The CDR3 sequence is CASGENRMATDKLIF. The CDR3 DNA follows: TGTGCTAGTGGGGAAAACCGGATGGCGACCGATAAACTCATCTTT.

This clone was seen a handful of times. A junction boundary mismatches the germline segment, possibly from a read error. Other nucleotide sequences in the sample specify the same CDR3. The chain recombines TRDV2 with TRDJ1; possibly TRDD2 for D (7 bases). The length of the CDR3 is 17 residues. CDR1 is GEAIGNYY and CDR2 is EKD in the germline V gene. Here the CDR3 reads CACDIKRIPFLTDKLIF. The CDR3 nucleotides read TGTGCCTGTGACATTAAGAGGATACCCTTCCTCACCGATAAACTCATTTTT.

This clone was counted a few times. The chain recombines TRAV29/DV5 with TRDJ1; 11 nucleotides align to TRDD3. Trimming cost V 0 bases and J 10 bases; bases outside gene matches: 23. Germline V gene lookup returns CDR1 NSMFDY and CDR2 ISSIKDK. The length of the CDR3 is 19 residues. CDR3 loop: CAASANGPWHYWGIGRLIF. The CDR3 coding sequence is TGTGCAGCAAGCGCGAACGGGCCTTGGCACTACTGGGGGATAGGGAGACTCATCTTT.

This clone was counted between two and nine times. The rearrangement joins TRDV1 to TRDJ1; D may be TRDD2 (5 bases). This CDR3 is built from 14 residues. Germline-derived CDR1 and CDR2 are TSWWSYY and QGS. V lost 5 bases to trimming and J lost 8 bases, with 18 bases between them. Here the CDR3 reads CALGKGTSKGKLIF. The CDR3 DNA sequence: TGTGCTCTTGGGAAAGGGACTTCCAAGGGAAAACTCATCTTT.

The chain is built from TRDV1 and TRDJ1, with TRDD3 identical over 8 bases. The junction had 18 bases not matched to a gene; V was cut back by 7 bases and J by 2 bases. CDR3 length: 18 residues. From germline, CDR1 is TSWWSYY and CDR2 QGS. This CDR3 is CALAQRGCGIRKTDKLIF. As DNA, the CDR3 is TGTGCTCTTGCGCAAAGGGGCTGTGGGATACGAAAAACCGATAAACTCATCTTT.

The J gene is TRDJ1, the V gene TRDV3; 9 positions agree with TRDD3. The CDR3 has 19 amino acids. Germline V CDR1 and CDR2: TVYSNPD, GDNSRS (reference sequence). J gave up 2 bases and V 4 bases, and 23 bases lay outside the gene matches. The CDR3 spells CAYSASGYWGRGGTDKLIF. The CDR3 DNA reads as TGTGCCTACTCCGCCTCTGGTTACTGGGGGAGAGGGGGGACCGATAAACTCATCTTT. Supplemented by reference TRDV3 and TRDJ1, the full variable domain reads CDKVTQSSPDQTVASGSEVVLLCTYDTVYSNPDLFWYRIRPDYSFQFVFYGDNSRSEGADFTQGRFSVKHILTQKAFHLVISPVRTEDSATYYCAYSASGYWGRGGTDKLIFGKGTRVTVEP.

This clone was detected once. The chain combines TRDV3 with TRDJ1; 7 bases align to TRDD3. The CDR3 is 19 amino acids. V lost 4 bases, J lost 2 bases, and 25 bases stayed unmatched. Germline values: CDR1 TVYSNPD, CDR2 GDNSRS (reference sequence). In DNA form, the CDR3 reads TGTGCCTGCCCGGCCTGCAGAGGAGTACGGGGGATGGGGACCGATAAACTCATCTTT. The encoded protein is CACPACRGVRGMGTDKLIF.